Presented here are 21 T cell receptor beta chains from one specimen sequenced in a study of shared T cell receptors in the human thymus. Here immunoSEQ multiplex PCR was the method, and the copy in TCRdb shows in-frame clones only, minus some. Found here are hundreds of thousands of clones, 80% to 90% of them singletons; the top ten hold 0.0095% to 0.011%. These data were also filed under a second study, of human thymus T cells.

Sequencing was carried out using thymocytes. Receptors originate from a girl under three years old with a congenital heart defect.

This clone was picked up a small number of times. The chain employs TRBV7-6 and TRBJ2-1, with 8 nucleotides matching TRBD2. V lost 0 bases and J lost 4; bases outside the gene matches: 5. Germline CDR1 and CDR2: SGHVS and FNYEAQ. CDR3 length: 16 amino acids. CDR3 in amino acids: CASSLAGTRGYNEQFF. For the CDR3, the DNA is TGTGCCAGCAGCTTAGCTGGGACTAGGGGATACAATGAGCAGTTCTTC.

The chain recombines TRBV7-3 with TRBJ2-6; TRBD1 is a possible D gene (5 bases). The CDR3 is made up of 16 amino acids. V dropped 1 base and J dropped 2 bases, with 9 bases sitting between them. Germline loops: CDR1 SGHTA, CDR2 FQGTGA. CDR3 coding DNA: TGTGCCAGCAGCTTAAATTGGGGCGCTGGGGCCAACGTCCTGACTTTC. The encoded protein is CASSLNWGAGANVLTF.

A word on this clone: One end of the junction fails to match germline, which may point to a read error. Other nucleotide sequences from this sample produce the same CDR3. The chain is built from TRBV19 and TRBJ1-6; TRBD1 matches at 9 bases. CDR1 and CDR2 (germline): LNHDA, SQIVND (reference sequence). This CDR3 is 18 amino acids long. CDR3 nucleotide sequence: TGTGCCAGTAGTATAAAAGGAGAGTGGACAGGGGTAGATTCACCTCTCCACTTT. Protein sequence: CASSIKGEWTGVDSPLHF.

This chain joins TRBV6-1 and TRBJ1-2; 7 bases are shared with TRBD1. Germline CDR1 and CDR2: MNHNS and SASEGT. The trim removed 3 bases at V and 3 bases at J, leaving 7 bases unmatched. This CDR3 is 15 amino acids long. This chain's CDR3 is CASSDRDRGYYGYTF. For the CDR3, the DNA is TGTGCCAGCAGTGATCGGGACAGAGGTTACTATGGCTACACCTTC.

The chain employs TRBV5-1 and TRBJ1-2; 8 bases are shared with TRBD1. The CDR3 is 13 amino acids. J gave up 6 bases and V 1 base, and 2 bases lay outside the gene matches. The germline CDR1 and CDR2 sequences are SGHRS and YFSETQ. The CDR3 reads CASSLSGGDGYTF. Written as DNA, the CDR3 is TGCGCCAGCAGCTTGTCAGGGGGCGATGGCTACACCTTC. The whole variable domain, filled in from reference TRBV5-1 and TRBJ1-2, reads KAGVTQTPRYLIKTRGQQVTLSCSPISGHRSVSWYQQTPGQGLQFLFEYFSETQRNKGNFPGRFSGRQFSNSRSEMNVSTLELGDSALYLCASSLSGGDGYTFGSGTRLTVV.

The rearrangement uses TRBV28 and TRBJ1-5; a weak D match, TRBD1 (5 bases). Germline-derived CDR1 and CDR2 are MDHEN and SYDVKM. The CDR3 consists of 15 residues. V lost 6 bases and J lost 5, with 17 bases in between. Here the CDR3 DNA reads TGTGCCAGCAGCACACCCAGGGAGGAGGATCAGCCCCAGCATTTT. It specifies CASSTPREEDQPQHF.

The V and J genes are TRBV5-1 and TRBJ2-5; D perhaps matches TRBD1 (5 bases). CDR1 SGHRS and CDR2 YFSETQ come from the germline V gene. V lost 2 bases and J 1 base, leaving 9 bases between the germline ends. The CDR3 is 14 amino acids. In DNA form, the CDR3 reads TGCGCCAGCAGCTTAGGGGCGGTCCAAGAGACCCAGTACTTC. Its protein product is CASSLGAVQETQYF.

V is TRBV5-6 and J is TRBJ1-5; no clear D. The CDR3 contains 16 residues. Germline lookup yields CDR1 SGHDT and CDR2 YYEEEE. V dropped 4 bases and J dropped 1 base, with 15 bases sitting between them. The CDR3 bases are TGTGCCAGCAGCCACATGGCTCAATTGAGCAATCAGCCCCAGCATTTT. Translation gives CASSHMAQLSNQPQHF.

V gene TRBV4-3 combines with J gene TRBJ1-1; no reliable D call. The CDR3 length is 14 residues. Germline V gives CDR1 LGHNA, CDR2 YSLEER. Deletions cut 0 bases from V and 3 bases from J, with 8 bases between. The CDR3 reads CASSQDGEDTEAFF. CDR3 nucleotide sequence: TGCGCCAGCAGCCAAGATGGGGAGGACACTGAAGCTTTCTTT.

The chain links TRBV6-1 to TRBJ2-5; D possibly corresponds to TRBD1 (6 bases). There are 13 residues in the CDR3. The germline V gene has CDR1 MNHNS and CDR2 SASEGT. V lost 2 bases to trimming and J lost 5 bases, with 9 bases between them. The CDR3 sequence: CASSESRGETQYF. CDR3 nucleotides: TGTGCCAGCAGTGAAAGTAGGGGGGAGACCCAGTACTTC.

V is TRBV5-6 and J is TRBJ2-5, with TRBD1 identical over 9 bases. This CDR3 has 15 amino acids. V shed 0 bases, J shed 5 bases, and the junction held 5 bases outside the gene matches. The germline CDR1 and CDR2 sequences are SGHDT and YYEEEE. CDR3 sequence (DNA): TGTGCCAGCAGCTTGGGGGGACAGGGTGGGGAGACCCAGTACTTC. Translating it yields CASSLGGQGGETQYF.

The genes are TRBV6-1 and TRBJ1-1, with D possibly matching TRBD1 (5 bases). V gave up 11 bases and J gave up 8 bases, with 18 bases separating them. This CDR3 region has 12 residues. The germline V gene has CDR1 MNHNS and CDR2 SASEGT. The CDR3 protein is CAGGTYELEAFF. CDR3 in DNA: TGTGCCGGCGGGACGTACGAACTGGAAGCTTTCTTT.

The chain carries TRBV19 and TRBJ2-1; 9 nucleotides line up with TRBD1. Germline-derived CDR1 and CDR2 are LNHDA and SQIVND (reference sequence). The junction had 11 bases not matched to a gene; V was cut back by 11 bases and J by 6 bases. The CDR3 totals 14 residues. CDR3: CAVTGTGSSNEQFF. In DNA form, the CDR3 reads TGTGCCGTAACCGGGACAGGGTCATCCAATGAGCAGTTCTTC.

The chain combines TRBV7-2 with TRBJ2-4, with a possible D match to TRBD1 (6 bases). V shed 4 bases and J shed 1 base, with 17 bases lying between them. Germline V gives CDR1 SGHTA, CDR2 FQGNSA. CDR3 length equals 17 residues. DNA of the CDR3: TGTGCCAGCAGCTCAACTCCGGGGACAACCGCCAAAAACATTCAGTACTTC. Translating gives CASSSTPGTTAKNIQYF.

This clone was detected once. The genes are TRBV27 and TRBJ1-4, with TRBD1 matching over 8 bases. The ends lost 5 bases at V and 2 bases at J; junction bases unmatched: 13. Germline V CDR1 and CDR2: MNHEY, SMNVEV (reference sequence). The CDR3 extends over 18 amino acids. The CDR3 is CASSQDRVVGSTNEKLFF. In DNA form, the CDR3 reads TGTGCCAGCAGTCAGGACAGGGTTGTGGGGTCGACTAATGAAAAACTGTTTTTT.

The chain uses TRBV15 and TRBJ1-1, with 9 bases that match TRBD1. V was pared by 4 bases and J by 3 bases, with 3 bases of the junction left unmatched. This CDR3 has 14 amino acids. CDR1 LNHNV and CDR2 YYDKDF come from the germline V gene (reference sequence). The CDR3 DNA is TGTGCCACCAGCATCCGACAGGGGGACACTGAAGCTTTCTTT. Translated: CATSIRQGDTEAFF.

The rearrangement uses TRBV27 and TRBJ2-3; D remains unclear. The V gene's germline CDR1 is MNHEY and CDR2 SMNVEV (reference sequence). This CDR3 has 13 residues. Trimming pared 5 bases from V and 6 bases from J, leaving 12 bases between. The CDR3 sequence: CASSNMFGDTQYF. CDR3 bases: TGTGCCAGCAGTAACATGTTCGGGGATACGCAGTATTTT.

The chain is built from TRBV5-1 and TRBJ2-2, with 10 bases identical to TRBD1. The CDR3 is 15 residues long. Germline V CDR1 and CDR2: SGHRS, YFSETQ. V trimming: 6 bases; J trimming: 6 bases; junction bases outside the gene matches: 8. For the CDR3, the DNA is TGCGCCAGCATCATGGGGGACAGGGGCGCCGGGGAGCTGTTTTTT. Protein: CASIMGDRGAGELFF. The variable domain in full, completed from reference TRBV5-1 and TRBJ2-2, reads KAGVTQTPRYLIKTRGQQVTLSCSPISGHRSVSWYQQTPGQGLQFLFEYFSETQRNKGNFPGRFSGRQFSNSRSEMNVSTLELGDSALYLCASIMGDRGAGELFFGEGSRLTVL.

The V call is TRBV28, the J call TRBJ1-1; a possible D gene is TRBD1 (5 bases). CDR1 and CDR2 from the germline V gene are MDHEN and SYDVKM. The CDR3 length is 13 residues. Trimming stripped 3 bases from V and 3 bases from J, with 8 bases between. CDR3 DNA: TGTGCCAGCAGTTTTGGGGGGTACACTGAAGCTTTCTTT. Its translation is CASSFGGYTEAFF.

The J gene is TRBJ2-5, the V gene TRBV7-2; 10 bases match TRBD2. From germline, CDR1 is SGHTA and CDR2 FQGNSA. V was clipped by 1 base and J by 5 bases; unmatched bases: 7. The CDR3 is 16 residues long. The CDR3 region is CASSLVASGGFETQYF. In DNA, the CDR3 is TGTGCCAGCAGCTTAGTGGCTAGCGGGGGCTTTGAGACCCAGTACTTC.

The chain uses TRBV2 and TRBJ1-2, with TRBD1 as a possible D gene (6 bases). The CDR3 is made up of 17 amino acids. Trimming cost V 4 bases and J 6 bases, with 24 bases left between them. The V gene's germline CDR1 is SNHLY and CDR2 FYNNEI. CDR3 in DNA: TGTGCCAGCAGTGTTATGGGACACCAGTCTCCCATAGATGGCTACACCTTC. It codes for CASSVMGHQSPIDGYTF.